The clone carrying this T cell receptor (beta chain) was seen repeatedly, ten times or more. The data derive from a study of neurological immune-mediated disorders. CDR3 length: 16 amino acids. V trimming: 1 base; J trimming: 6 bases; junction bases outside the gene matches: 6. Germline CDR1 is SGHKS and CDR2 is YYEKEE (reference sequence). In TCRdb, the 5' RACE reads were re-called with MiXCR into one record per CDR3 protein. This table has 25,000 to 35,000 distinct CDR3 sequences, approximately 1.6% appearing once. The J gene is TRBJ2-1, the V gene TRBV5-5, with 11 bases lining up with TRBD1. The sample comprised PBMCs. This clonotype originated in a woman aged 25 to 39 with multiple sclerosis. Written as DNA, the CDR3 is TGTGCCAGCAGCTTGTCCCGGGACAGGGGGTTCAATGAGCAGTTCTTC. Its protein is CASSLSRDRGFNEQFF. Combining the CDR3 with reference TRBV5-5 and TRBJ2-1 gives the whole variable domain DAGVTQSPTHLIKTRGQQVTLRCSPISGHKSVSWYQQVLGQGPQFIFQYYEKEERGRGNFPDRFSARQFPNYSSELNVNALLLGDSALYLCASSLSRDRGFNEQFFGPGTRLTVL.